The rows below give T cell receptor beta chains drawn from one sample of a study of blood T cells in healthy people across ages. TCRdb re-analysed the 5' RACE reads in MiXCR, keeping a single row per CDR3 protein. The data show around 1.7 million distinct CDR3 sequences, roughly 30% seen once. Sequencing input: blood. The receptor source for this set is a woman in her 30s in good health. The CDR3 runs from the conserved cysteine through the conserved F or W. D genes are given only for firm matches. Only part of the rows carry a size: once, few, many, or a class if the clone is expanded.

J gene,clone size,D gene,V gene,CDR3 DNA,CDR3 protein
TRBJ2-7,many,.,TRBV20-1,TGCAGTGCTAGACGCCGCGGTGTCTCCTACGAGCAGTACTTC,CSARRRGVSYEQYF
TRBJ2-3,.,.,TRBV5-1,TGCGCCAGCAGCTTGGGTCGGAGTAGCGGAGTCACAGATACGCAGTATTTT,CASSLGRSSGVTDTQYF
TRBJ2-5,few,TRBD1,TRBV7-2,TGTGCCAGCAGCTCCGAACCGGGACAGCAAGAGACCCAGTACTTC,CASSSEPGQQETQYF
TRBJ2-3,.,TRBD2,TRBV20-1,TGCAGTGCTAGAGGACTAGCGGGGGCTACAGATACGCAGTATTTT,CSARGLAGATDTQYF
TRBJ2-1,few,.,TRBV6-5,TGTGCCAGCAGTGCCGTTCGAGGCGAGAGAGGTGAGCAGTTCTTC,CASSAVRGERGEQFF
TRBJ2-5,.,.,TRBV5-6,TGTGCCAGCATGGGAACTACTGATCAAGAGACCCAGTACTTC,CASMGTTDQETQYF
TRBJ2-3,.,.,TRBV12-3/TRBV12-4,TGTGCCAGCAGATTTACCTTAGCCCGTGGAGATACGCAGTATTTT,CASRFTLARGDTQYF
TRBJ1-3,once,.,TRBV7-8,TGTGCCAGCAGCTTGCTTCGCGGTACTGGAAACACCATATATTTT,CASSLLRGTGNTIYF
TRBJ1-2,many,TRBD1,TRBV12-3/TRBV12-4,TGTGCCAGCAGTTTAGGGGGGACAGGTTATGGCTACACCTTC,CASSLGGTGYGYTF
TRBJ2-7,.,TRBD1,TRBV28,TGTGCCCAGACAGGGGCCAGCTACGAGCAGTACTTC,CAQTGASYEQYF
TRBJ1-1,.,.,TRBV3-1,TGTGCCAGCATGCCTGGGGGCTTCGACACTGAAGCTTTCTTT,CASMPGGFDTEAFF
TRBJ2-1,many,TRBD1,TRBV20-1,TGCAGTGCTGGTCCAAGGACAGGGTACAATGAGCAGTTCTTC,CSAGPRTGYNEQFF
TRBJ1-1,.,.,TRBV20-1,TGCAGTGGGGGGAAGACGAACACTGAAGCTTTCTTT,CSGGKTNTEAFF
TRBJ2-7,few,TRBD2,TRBV5-1,TGCGCCAGCAGCTTGCTCGTCTCTCGTAGCGGGGCGGGGGAGCAGTACTTC,CASSLLVSRSGAGEQYF
TRBJ1-1,few,.,TRBV11-2,TGTGCCAGCCTGAGGGGGGGGAACACTGAAGCTTTCTTT,CASLRGGNTEAFF
TRBJ2-7,.,.,TRBV7-2,TGTGCCAGCAGCAGGGGACTCCAGCCCTACGAGCAGTACTTC,CASSRGLQPYEQYF
TRBJ2-5,.,.,TRBV28,TGTGCCAGCAGTTTACAGGCACTCAGAACGGAGACCCAGTACTTC,CASSLQALRTETQYF
TRBJ1-2,.,.,TRBV7-8,TGTGCCAGCAGCCCCCGGATTGAGTGGTGGAACTATGGCTACACCTTC,CASSPRIEWWNYGYTF
TRBJ2-3,many,.,TRBV15,TGTGCCACCAGCAGTGACAGAGGTGAATCAGATACGCAGTATTTT,CATSSDRGESDTQYF
TRBJ2-2,.,.,TRBV5-1,TGCGCCAGCTCCGGGGTAGGGACCGGGGAGCGGTTTTTT,CASSGVGTGERFF
TRBJ1-1,.,.,TRBV7-6,TGTGCCAGCAGCTCATTCATGGGGACTGAAGCTTTCTTT,CASSSFMGTEAFF
TRBJ2-7,many,.,TRBV28,TGTGCCAGCAGTTGGCAGGGCTACGAGCAGTACTTC,CASSWQGYEQYF
TRBJ2-3,.,.,TRBV5-1,TGCGCCAGCAGCTTGGCGGACCGGCGGGCGGATACGCAGTATTTT,CASSLADRRADTQYF
TRBJ2-7,.,.,TRBV5-1,TGCGCCAGCAGCGTACGACAAGGGTATGGCGAGCAGTACTTC,CASSVRQGYGEQYF
TRBJ2-1,.,TRBD2,TRBV9,TGTGCCAGCAGCGTAGCGGGAGGTTGGGACTATGAGCAGTTCTTC,CASSVAGGWDYEQFF
TRBJ2-1,.,TRBD2,TRBV7-8,TGTGCCAGCAGCTTAGCTATTAGCGGGTTTGAGCAGTTCTTC,CASSLAISGFEQFF
TRBJ2-7,.,TRBD2,TRBV7-2,TGTGCCAGCAGCGTAAACGTGGGGGCGGGAGGTGAAAACGAGCAGTACTTC,CASSVNVGAGGENEQYF
TRBJ1-5,.,.,TRBV12-3/TRBV12-4,TGTACCAGCAGTTTCTCCAGAAATCAGCCCCAGCATTTT,CTSSFSRNQPQHF
TRBJ2-2,.,TRBD1,TRBV14,TGTGCCAGCAGCCCGTGGACAGGGGTGAACGGGGAGCTGTTTTTT,CASSPWTGVNGELFF